Here is one T cell receptor (beta chain) with its context. This entry is derived from a study of blood T cell repertoires in COVID-19. For the study at large: The United States, Italy and Spain supplied acute and convalescent COVID-19 samples.

Clones were sequenced by immunoSEQ multiplex PCR, and TCRdb holds only the in-frame ones, with some missing. Of a few hundred thousand clones listed, 90% are singletons. The Seattle patients, enrolled during active infection, were followed longitudinally. The sequence was collected from a woman aged 40 to 50 with COVID-19, enrolled during active disease. Material: peripheral blood.

DNA for the CDR3: TGTGCCAGCAGTCCCTGGACAGCCCCAAGGAACACTGAAGCTTTCTTT. It translates to CASSPWTAPRNTEAFF. The chain uses TRBV6-2 or TRBV6-3 and TRBJ1-1; the D gene is possibly TRBD1 (6 bases). Per germline, CDR1 MNHEY and CDR2 SVGEGT. This CDR3 region has 16 residues. V was shortened by 5 bases and J by 1 base, with 17 bases between the two germline ends.